This T cell receptor beta chain emerged from a study of blood T cell repertoires in COVID-19. Study overall: Specimens from acute and convalescent COVID-19 originated in the United States, Italy and Spain. Sources were T cells, B-cell-depleted T cells, or PBMCs; the material itself was cDNA or gDNA.

The CDR3 is 14 residues long. V trimming: 10 bases; J trimming: 7 bases; junction bases outside the gene matches: 12. The V gene's germline CDR1 is MNHEY and CDR2 SVGAGI. Source study methods: Reference gene primer amplification gave estimated nucleated cell counts. Sequencing was performed with immunoSEQ multiplex PCR; in TCRdb, only in-frame clones are kept and a portion is missing. Clonal size and the V and J genes are those of that table, whereas D and trimming came from the DNA. The profile shows 140,000 or so clones, 65% to 80% of them singletons. The source material was peripheral blood. The rearrangement uses TRBV6-5 and TRBJ1-2; 10 nucleotides match TRBD1. The origin of this receptor is a man aged 55 to 69 with acute or convalescent COVID-19. CDR3 nucleotide sequence: TGTGCCACCAACCCGGGACAGGGGCGGTCTGGCTACACCTTC. Residues: CATNPGQGRSGYTF.